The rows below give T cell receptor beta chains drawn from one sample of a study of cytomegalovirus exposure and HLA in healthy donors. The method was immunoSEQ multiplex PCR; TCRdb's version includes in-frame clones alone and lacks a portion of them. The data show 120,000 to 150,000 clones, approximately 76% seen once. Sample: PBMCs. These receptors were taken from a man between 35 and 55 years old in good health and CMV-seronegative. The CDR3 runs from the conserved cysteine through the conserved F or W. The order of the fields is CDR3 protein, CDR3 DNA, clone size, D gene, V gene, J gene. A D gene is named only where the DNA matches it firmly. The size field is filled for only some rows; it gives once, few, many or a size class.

CDR3 protein: CASSRGEGEAFF; CDR3 DNA: TGCGCCAGCAGCCGCGGGGAAGGTGAAGCTTTCTTT; clone size: few; D gene: NA; V gene: TRBV4-1; J gene: TRBJ1-1
CDR3 protein: CASSPGGLNTGELFF; CDR3 DNA: TGCGCCAGCAGCCCTGGAGGACTGAACACCGGGGAGCTGTTTTTT; clone size: NA; D gene: NA; V gene: TRBV5-1; J gene: TRBJ2-2
CDR3 protein: CASSLEGSGRNEQYF; CDR3 DNA: TGCGCCAGCAGCCTAGAAGGTAGCGGGAGAAACGAGCAGTACTTC; clone size: NA; D gene: TRBD2; V gene: TRBV4-1; J gene: TRBJ2-7
CDR3 protein: CASSLVPAGLQETQYF; CDR3 DNA: TGTGCCAGCAGCTTAGTTCCGGCAGGGCTGCAAGAGACCCAGTACTTC; clone size: NA; D gene: NA; V gene: TRBV7-6; J gene: TRBJ2-5
CDR3 protein: CASSPRLGTGTVGYEQYF; CDR3 DNA: TGTGCCAGCAGCCCCAGACTAGGGACAGGGACAGTCGGGTACGAGCAGTACTTC; clone size: few; D gene: TRBD1; V gene: TRBV7-8; J gene: TRBJ2-7
CDR3 protein: CASSLGRGAGYEQYF; CDR3 DNA: TGTGCCAGCAGCTTGGGGCGGGGAGCAGGCTACGAGCAGTACTTC; clone size: NA; D gene: NA; V gene: TRBV5-5; J gene: TRBJ2-7
CDR3 protein: CATSGEGRRQYF; CDR3 DNA: TGTGCCACCAGCGGGGAGGGTAGGCGGCAGTACTTC; clone size: few; D gene: TRBD2; V gene: TRBV15; J gene: TRBJ2-7
CDR3 protein: CASSHGRRGRDTDYEQYF; CDR3 DNA: TGCGCCAGCAGCCATGGTCGCAGGGGCAGGGATACGGACTACGAGCAGTACTTC; clone size: NA; D gene: NA; V gene: TRBV4-1; J gene: TRBJ2-7
CDR3 protein: CSVEDGGADRGDEQFF; CDR3 DNA: TGCAGCGTTGAAGATGGGGGGGCGGACAGGGGGGATGAGCAGTTCTTC; clone size: NA; D gene: TRBD1; V gene: TRBV29-1; J gene: TRBJ2-1
CDR3 protein: CAISDQGAPYEQYF; CDR3 DNA: TGTGCCATCTCTGACCAGGGGGCACCCTACGAGCAGTACTTC; clone size: NA; D gene: TRBD1; V gene: TRBV10-3; J gene: TRBJ2-7
CDR3 protein: CASSLKYGQQETQYF; CDR3 DNA: TGTGCCAGCAGTTTGAAGTATGGGCAGCAAGAGACCCAGTACTTC; clone size: NA; D gene: NA; V gene: TRBV27; J gene: TRBJ2-5
CDR3 protein: CSVLTRDTIYF; CDR3 DNA: TGCAGCGTCCTGACCCGGGACACCATATATTTT; clone size: NA; D gene: NA; V gene: TRBV29-1; J gene: TRBJ1-3
CDR3 protein: CASGLGLAGAGELFF; CDR3 DNA: TGTGCTAGTGGTTTGGGATTAGCGGGGGCCGGGGAGCTGTTTTTT; clone size: few; D gene: TRBD2; V gene: TRBV12-5; J gene: TRBJ2-2
CDR3 protein: CASKRGFPYEQYF; CDR3 DNA: TGTGCCAGCAAGCGCGGGTTCCCCTACGAGCAGTACTTC; clone size: NA; D gene: NA; V gene: TRBV6-1; J gene: TRBJ2-7
CDR3 protein: CASSVDPGQPQHF; CDR3 DNA: TGTGCCAGTAGTGTTGACCCGGGGCAGCCCCAGCATTTT; clone size: NA; D gene: NA; V gene: TRBV19; J gene: TRBJ1-5
CDR3 protein: CASSHRGSYEQYF; CDR3 DNA: TGCGCCAGCAGCCATAGAGGGTCCTACGAGCAGTACTTC; clone size: NA; D gene: NA; V gene: TRBV4-1; J gene: TRBJ2-7
CDR3 protein: CASSLPAYGTDTQYF; CDR3 DNA: TGTGCCAGCAGTCTCCCAGCGTACGGTACAGATACGCAGTATTTT; clone size: NA; D gene: NA; V gene: TRBV28; J gene: TRBJ2-3
CDR3 protein: CASASQGVHNEQFF; CDR3 DNA: TGTGCCAGCGCTTCACAGGGGGTTCACAATGAGCAGTTCTTC; clone size: NA; D gene: TRBD1; V gene: TRBV6-5; J gene: TRBJ2-1
CDR3 protein: CASSQDLPGELFF; CDR3 DNA: TGTGCCAGCAGCCAAGATCTTCCCGGGGAGCTGTTTTTT; clone size: once; D gene: NA; V gene: TRBV14; J gene: TRBJ2-2
CDR3 protein: CASSLPYEQYF; CDR3 DNA: TGTGCCAGCAGTCTTCCCTACGAGCAGTACTTC; clone size: NA; D gene: NA; V gene: TRBV27; J gene: TRBJ2-7
CDR3 protein: CASSLRGLSYEQYF; CDR3 DNA: TGTGCCAGCAGTTTAAGGGGACTATCCTACGAGCAGTACTTC; clone size: NA; D gene: TRBD2; V gene: TRBV28; J gene: TRBJ2-7
CDR3 protein: CASSQGRGYRYNEQFF; CDR3 DNA: TGCGCCAGCAGCCAAGGCAGGGGATATAGGTACAATGAGCAGTTCTTC; clone size: once; D gene: NA; V gene: TRBV4-1; J gene: TRBJ2-1
CDR3 protein: CAWSAGELFF; CDR3 DNA: TGTGCCTGGAGCGCCGGGGAGCTGTTTTTT; clone size: NA; D gene: NA; V gene: TRBV30; J gene: TRBJ2-2
CDR3 protein: CASSPSVGAGNIQYF; CDR3 DNA: TGTGCCAGCAGCCCCTCGGTGGGGGCGGGAAACATTCAGTACTTC; clone size: NA; D gene: NA; V gene: TRBV11-3; J gene: TRBJ2-4
CDR3 protein: CSSSITGIEAFF; CDR3 DNA: TGTTCCAGCAGCATTACAGGAATAGAAGCTTTCTTT; clone size: few; D gene: NA; V gene: TRBV7-9; J gene: TRBJ1-1
CDR3 protein: CASSHWTGNEQYF; CDR3 DNA: TGTGCCAGCAGCCACTGGACAGGGAACGAGCAGTACTTC; clone size: NA; D gene: TRBD1; V gene: TRBV11-2; J gene: TRBJ2-7
CDR3 protein: CASSFLQGTLSTDTQYF; CDR3 DNA: TGTGCCAGCAGTTTTTTGCAGGGGACCCTCTCCACAGATACGCAGTATTTT; clone size: NA; D gene: NA; V gene: TRBV27; J gene: TRBJ2-3
CDR3 protein: CASSVTGAGVPYNEQFF; CDR3 DNA: TGTGCCAGCAGCGTAACCGGAGCGGGAGTACCTTACAATGAGCAGTTCTTC; clone size: NA; D gene: TRBD2; V gene: TRBV7-8; J gene: TRBJ2-1
CDR3 protein: CASSYLAGDEQFF; CDR3 DNA: TGTGCCAGCAGCTACCTAGCGGGAGATGAGCAGTTCTTC; clone size: NA; D gene: TRBD2; V gene: TRBV5-4; J gene: TRBJ2-1
CDR3 protein: CASSTRQGQFYNEQFF; CDR3 DNA: TGTGCCAGCAGCACAAGACAGGGTCAATTTTACAATGAGCAGTTCTTC; clone size: NA; D gene: TRBD1; V gene: TRBV11-2; J gene: TRBJ2-1
CDR3 protein: CASSEAGGYAEQFF; CDR3 DNA: TGCGCCAGCAGTGAGGCGGGAGGCTATGCTGAGCAGTTCTTC; clone size: few; D gene: TRBD2; V gene: TRBV5-1; J gene: TRBJ2-1
CDR3 protein: CASSFGEKLFF; CDR3 DNA: TGTGCCAGCAGCTTCGGTGAAAAACTGTTTTTT; clone size: NA; D gene: NA; V gene: TRBV5-6; J gene: TRBJ1-4
CDR3 protein: CASSSPRDSKETQYF; CDR3 DNA: TGTGCCAGCAGCAGTCCCCGGGACAGCAAAGAGACCCAGTACTTC; clone size: NA; D gene: TRBD1; V gene: TRBV5-4; J gene: TRBJ2-5
CDR3 protein: CAISGGSGGADEQFF; CDR3 DNA: TGTGCCATCAGTGGAGGTAGCGGGGGGGCGGATGAGCAGTTCTTC; clone size: NA; D gene: TRBD2; V gene: TRBV10-3; J gene: TRBJ2-1
CDR3 protein: CASSVASSSTEAFF; CDR3 DNA: TGTGCCAGCAGCGTAGCTAGCAGTTCAACGGAAGCTTTCTTT; clone size: NA; D gene: NA; V gene: TRBV9; J gene: TRBJ1-1
CDR3 protein: CASSFGVEAFF; CDR3 DNA: TGTGCCAGCAGTTTCGGTGTTGAAGCTTTCTTT; clone size: NA; D gene: NA; V gene: TRBV27; J gene: TRBJ1-1
CDR3 protein: CASSEDRGPLYEQYF; CDR3 DNA: TGTGCCAGCAGTGAAGACAGGGGGCCTCTCTACGAGCAGTACTTC; clone size: NA; D gene: TRBD1; V gene: TRBV2; J gene: TRBJ2-7
CDR3 protein: CASGRTGGNQPQHF; CDR3 DNA: TGTGCCAGCGGGAGGACAGGGGGTAATCAGCCCCAGCATTTT; clone size: NA; D gene: TRBD1; V gene: TRBV2; J gene: TRBJ1-5
CDR3 protein: CASTIAGGLQETQYF; CDR3 DNA: TGTGCCAGTACTATAGCGGGAGGGTTACAAGAGACCCAGTACTTC; clone size: NA; D gene: TRBD2; V gene: TRBV19; J gene: TRBJ2-5
CDR3 protein: CASRPDKAGETQYF; CDR3 DNA: TGTGCCAGCAGACCTGACAAAGCAGGGGAGACCCAGTACTTC; clone size: NA; D gene: NA; V gene: TRBV5-4; J gene: TRBJ2-5
CDR3 protein: CASSLSWQGSDTQYF; CDR3 DNA: TGTGCCAGCAGTTTATCTTGGCAGGGATCAGATACGCAGTATTTT; clone size: few; D gene: NA; V gene: TRBV28; J gene: TRBJ2-3
CDR3 protein: CASSVARERDYGYTF; CDR3 DNA: TGTGCCAGCAGCGTAGCACGGGAAAGGGACTATGGCTACACCTTC; clone size: NA; D gene: NA; V gene: TRBV9; J gene: TRBJ1-2
CDR3 protein: CASSFLAGGLDTQYF; CDR3 DNA: TGTGCCAGCAGCTTCTTAGCGGGGGGGCTGGATACGCAGTATTTT; clone size: NA; D gene: TRBD2; V gene: TRBV11-1; J gene: TRBJ2-3
CDR3 protein: CAWSPGTGNQPQHF; CDR3 DNA: TGTGCCTGGAGTCCCGGGACAGGGAATCAGCCCCAGCATTTT; clone size: NA; D gene: TRBD1; V gene: TRBV30; J gene: TRBJ1-5
CDR3 protein: CASLTSGGFEQYF; CDR3 DNA: TGTGCCAGCTTGACTAGCGGGGGGTTCGAGCAGTACTTC; clone size: NA; D gene: TRBD2; V gene: TRBV6-1; J gene: TRBJ2-7
CDR3 protein: CASSQDPAGGLTGSGELFF; CDR3 DNA: TGCGCCAGCAGCCAAGATCCAGCGGGGGGGCTCACTGGGAGCGGGGAGCTGTTTTTT; clone size: NA; D gene: TRBD2; V gene: TRBV4-3; J gene: TRBJ2-2
CDR3 protein: CASSPKAGNTEAFF; CDR3 DNA: TGTGCCAGCAGCCCTAAAGCGGGAAACACTGAAGCTTTCTTT; clone size: NA; D gene: NA; V gene: TRBV6-5; J gene: TRBJ1-1
CDR3 protein: CASSVSGGTGELFF; CDR3 DNA: TGTGCCAGTAGTGTCTCAGGGGGCACCGGGGAGCTGTTTTTT; clone size: NA; D gene: TRBD1; V gene: TRBV19; J gene: TRBJ2-2
CDR3 protein: CASSLESGAYEQYF; CDR3 DNA: TGTGCCAGCAGCTTAGAGTCCGGAGCCTACGAGCAGTACTTC; clone size: NA; D gene: NA; V gene: TRBV11-2; J gene: TRBJ2-7
CDR3 protein: CASSLVVSGGGIYEQYF; CDR3 DNA: TGCGCCAGCAGCTTGGTAGTTTCTGGCGGAGGGATCTACGAGCAGTACTTC; clone size: NA; D gene: NA; V gene: TRBV5-1; J gene: TRBJ2-7
CDR3 protein: CASHLAGNTGELFF; CDR3 DNA: TGTGCCAGCCATCTAGCGGGAAACACCGGGGAGCTGTTTTTT; clone size: NA; D gene: TRBD2; V gene: TRBV18; J gene: TRBJ2-2